Included here is one T cell receptor beta chain sequence, with context. Its antigen target is currently unknown. Base qualities are missing; no much larger clone stands one base away. This specimen belongs to a study of cytotoxic CD8 clonotypes in ibrutinib-treated CLL (dated by TCRdb to 2020 to 2022). Regarding the study in general: In this cohort, approximately 15 patients were treatment-naive and 11 to 12 were relapsed/refractory, while fewer than 18 had unmutated IGHV. Response samples were taken after a median of roughly a year on treatment, ranging from about 6 to 40 months. Partial responses were observed in about 25 patients and complete responses in 2; after a median follow-up of 68 months, remission was maintained in approximately 14 patients and progression was observed in approximately 12. Longitudinal samples were obtainable from about 30% of the roughly 90 participants in the trial. On average, each sample yielded hundreds of thousands of productive templates and tens of thousands of productive rearrangements. Cryopreserved peripheral blood mononuclear cells were collected at three points: before therapy, at response, and at either sustained remission or disease progression.

General study outcomes and caveats: Baseline clonality exceeded that of age-matched healthy donors and correlated strongly with circulating CD8+ T-cell counts. Public clonotypes were rare and either shrank or stayed stable during treatment, and the rise in clonality at ibrutinib response reflected expansion of private clonotypes. An increase in clonality was observed at ibrutinib response, with clonality remaining stable during sustained remission and falling back toward baseline at progression. Sustained-remission and progressing patients did not have matched sampling times, and lymph node repertoires were not examined.

A MiSeq instrument was used for deep resolution sequencing, which targeted depths ranging from 1 in 1 million up to 1 in 200,000 T cells, with coverage averaging 10x for each clonotype. TCR beta libraries were generated with the immunoSEQ hsTCRB Kit. Per the original workflow: Data were analyzed with ImmunoSEQ Data Assistant and ImmunoSEQ Analyzer, with V, D and J genes assigned per IMGT definitions. Clonality, with values ranging from 0 to 1, was calculated as one minus the normalized Shannon entropy of productive rearrangement frequencies. Public clonotype analysis was restricted to overrepresented clonotypes comprising at least 0.05% of each patient's repertoire. Repertoires from 10 to 15 age-matched healthy donors in immuneACCESS were used as clonality controls. The table was pulled from immuneACCESS by TCRdb, which kept in-frame rearrangements only. Such tables lose some clones; where checked, under half of the loss comes from unresolved V genes, and the rest has no known cause. The V and J calls and clone size are taken from that table; D and trimming were inferred from the DNA. The sample profile shows 300,000 to 350,000 clones; about 77% of them were found once. The ten largest account for about 6.3% of the sample.

For TCR beta library preparation, around 2.1 micrograms of genomic DNA were extracted from the cryopreserved PBMCs. High-throughput TCR beta sequencing was performed on longitudinal blood samples from CLL patients receiving ibrutinib monotherapy. The patients took part in an open-label, single-center phase 2 trial of ibrutinib monotherapy. From a lookup of the germline V gene (reference sequence), CDR1 and CDR2 are MNHEY and SMNVEV. Compared with germline, V lacks 2 bases and J lacks 6 bases; bases without a gene match: 2. Counted from cysteine to phenylalanine, this CDR3 has 13 amino acids. Of the read, only the CDR3 DNA is kept; its 39 bases are in frame from base 1.

The chain employs TRBV27 and TRBJ2-7, and TRBD1 aligns with 9 junction nucleotides. The clonotype originates from a human donor with chronic lymphocytic leukemia. The sample consisted of PBMCs, taken before ibrutinib treatment. The nucleotides read TGTGCCAGCAGTTTAAACAGGGGGCTCGAGCAGTACTTC. It specifies CASSLNRGLEQYF.